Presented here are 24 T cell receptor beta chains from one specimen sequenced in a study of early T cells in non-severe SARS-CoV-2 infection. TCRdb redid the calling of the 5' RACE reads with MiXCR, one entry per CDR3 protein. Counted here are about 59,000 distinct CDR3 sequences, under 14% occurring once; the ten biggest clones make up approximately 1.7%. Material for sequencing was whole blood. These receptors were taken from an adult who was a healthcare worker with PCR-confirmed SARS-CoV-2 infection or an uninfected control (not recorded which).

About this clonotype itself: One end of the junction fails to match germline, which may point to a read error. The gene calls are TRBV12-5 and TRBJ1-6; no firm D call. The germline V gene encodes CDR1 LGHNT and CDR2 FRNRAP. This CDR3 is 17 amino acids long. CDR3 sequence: CASVLVVSAFVNSPLHF. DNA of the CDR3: TGTGCTAGTGTTCTGGTAGTAAGCGCCTTCGTTAATTCACCCCTCCATTTT.

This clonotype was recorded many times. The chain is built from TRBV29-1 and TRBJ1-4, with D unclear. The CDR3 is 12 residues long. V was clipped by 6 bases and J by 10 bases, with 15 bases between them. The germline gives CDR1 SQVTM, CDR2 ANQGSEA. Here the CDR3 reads CSVEQLGGKLFF. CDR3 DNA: TGCAGCGTCGAACAGCTGGGCGGAAAACTGTTTTTT.

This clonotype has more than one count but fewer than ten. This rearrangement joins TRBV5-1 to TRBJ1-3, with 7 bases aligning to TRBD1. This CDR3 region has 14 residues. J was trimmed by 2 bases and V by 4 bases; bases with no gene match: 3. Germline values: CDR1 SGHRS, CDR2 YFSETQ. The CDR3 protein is CASSIGTAGNTIYF. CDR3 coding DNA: TGCGCCAGCAGCATTGGGACAGCTGGAAACACCATATATTTT.

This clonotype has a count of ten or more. The CDR3 DNA reads as TGTGCCAGCAGCCTAGGCGACTACAGGGGGTTGGCGAGGACCTACGAGCAGTACTTC. This gives the protein CASSLGDYRGLARTYEQYF. J is TRBJ2-7 and V is TRBV7-8; the match to TRBD1 covers 8 bases. This CDR3 is 19 amino acids long. Germline lookup yields CDR1 SGHVS and CDR2 FQNEAQ. Trimming removed 5 bases from V and 2 bases from J; junction bases left unmatched: 20. The whole variable domain, remainder taken from reference TRBV7-8 and TRBJ2-7, is GAGVSQSPRYKVAKRGQDVALRCDPISGHVSLFWYQQALGQGPEFLTYFQNEAQLDKSGLPSDRFFAERPEGSVSTLKIQRTQQEDSAVYLCASSLGDYRGLARTYEQYFGPGTRLTVT.

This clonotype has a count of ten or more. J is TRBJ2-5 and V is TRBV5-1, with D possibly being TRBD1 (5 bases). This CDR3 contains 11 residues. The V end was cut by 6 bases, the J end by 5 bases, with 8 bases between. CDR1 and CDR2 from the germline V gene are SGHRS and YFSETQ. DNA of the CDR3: TGCGCCAGCACTAAGGGGGAGACCCAGTACTTC. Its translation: CASTKGETQYF.

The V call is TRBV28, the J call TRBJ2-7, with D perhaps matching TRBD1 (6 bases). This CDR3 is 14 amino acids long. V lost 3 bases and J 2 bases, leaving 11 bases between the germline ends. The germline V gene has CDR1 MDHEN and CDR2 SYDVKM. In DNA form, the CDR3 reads TGTGCCAGCAGTTTGACAGGTTGGACCTACGAGCAGTACTTC. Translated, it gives CASSLTGWTYEQYF. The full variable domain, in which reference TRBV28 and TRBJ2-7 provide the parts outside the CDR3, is DVKVTQSSRYLVKRTGEKVFLECVQDMDHENMFWYRQDPGLGLRLIYFSYDVKMKEKGDIPEGYSVSREKKERFSLILESASTNQTSMYLCASSLTGWTYEQYFGPGTRLTVT.

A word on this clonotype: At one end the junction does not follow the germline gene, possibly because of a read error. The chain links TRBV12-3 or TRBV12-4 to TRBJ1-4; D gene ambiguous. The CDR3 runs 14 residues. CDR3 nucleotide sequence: TGTGCCAGCAGGTTAGGCGGAGCTAATGAAAAACTGTTTTTT. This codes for CASRLGGANEKLFF.

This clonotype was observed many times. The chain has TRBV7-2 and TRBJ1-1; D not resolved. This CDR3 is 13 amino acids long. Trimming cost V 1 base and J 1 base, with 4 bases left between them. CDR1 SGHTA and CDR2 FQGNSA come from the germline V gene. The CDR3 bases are TGTGCCAGCAGCTTAGACAGGAACACTGAAGCTTTCTTT. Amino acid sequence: CASSLDRNTEAFF.

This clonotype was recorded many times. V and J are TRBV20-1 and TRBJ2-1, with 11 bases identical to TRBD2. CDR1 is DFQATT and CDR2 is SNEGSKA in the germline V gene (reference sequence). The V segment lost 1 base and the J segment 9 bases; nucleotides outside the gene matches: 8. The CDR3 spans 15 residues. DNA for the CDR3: TGCAGTGCTAGAGGTAGCGGGGGGGATATGGGTGAGCAGTTCTTC. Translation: CSARGSGGDMGEQFF.

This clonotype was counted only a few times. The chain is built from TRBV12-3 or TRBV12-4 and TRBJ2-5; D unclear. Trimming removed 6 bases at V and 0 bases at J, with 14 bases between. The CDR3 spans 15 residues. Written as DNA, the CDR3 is TGTGCCAGCAGCCTAAAAGCGCGCCACCAAGAGACCCAGTACTTC. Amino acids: CASSLKARHQETQYF.

CDR3 sequence (DNA): TGTGCCAGCAGCGTAGCTGGGTCCTACGAGCAGTACTTC. This encodes CASSVAGSYEQYF. The V gene is TRBV9, the J gene TRBJ2-7; D remains ambiguous. Germline CDR1 reads SGDLS; CDR2 reads YYNGEE. The CDR3 totals 13 residues. V shed 0 bases and J shed 1 base, with 5 bases lying between them.

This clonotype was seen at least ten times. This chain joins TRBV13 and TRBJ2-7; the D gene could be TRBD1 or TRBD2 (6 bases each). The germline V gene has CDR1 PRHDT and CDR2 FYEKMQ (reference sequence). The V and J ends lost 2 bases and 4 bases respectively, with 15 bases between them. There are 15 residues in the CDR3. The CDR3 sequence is CASSLSGAALYEQYF. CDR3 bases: TGTGCCAGCAGCTTATCGGGGGCAGCTCTTTACGAGCAGTACTTC.

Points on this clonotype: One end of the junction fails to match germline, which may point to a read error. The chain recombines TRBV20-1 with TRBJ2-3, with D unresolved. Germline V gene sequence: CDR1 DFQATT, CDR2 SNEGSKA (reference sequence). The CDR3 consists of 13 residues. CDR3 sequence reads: CSARLAGPDTQYF. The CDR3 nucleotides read TGCAGCGCTAGGTTAGCAGGCCCAGATACGCAGTATTTT.

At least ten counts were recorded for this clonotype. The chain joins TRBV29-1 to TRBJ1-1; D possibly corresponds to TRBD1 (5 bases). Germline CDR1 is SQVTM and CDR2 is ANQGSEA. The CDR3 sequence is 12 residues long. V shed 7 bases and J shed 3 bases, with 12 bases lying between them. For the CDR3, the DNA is TGCAGCGCCCGTCTAGGGGACACTGAAGCTTTCTTT. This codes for CSARLGDTEAFF.

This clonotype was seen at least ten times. This CDR3 reads CASRGGPYNEQFF. In nucleotides, the CDR3 is TGTGCCAGCAGAGGGGGCCCCTACAATGAGCAGTTCTTC. The chain employs TRBV6-4 and TRBJ2-1; 7 nucleotides align to TRBD1. Germline assignment: CDR1 MRHNA and CDR2 SNTAGT. With V trimmed by 6 bases and J by 2 bases, 1 base remained unmatched. The CDR3 runs 13 residues.

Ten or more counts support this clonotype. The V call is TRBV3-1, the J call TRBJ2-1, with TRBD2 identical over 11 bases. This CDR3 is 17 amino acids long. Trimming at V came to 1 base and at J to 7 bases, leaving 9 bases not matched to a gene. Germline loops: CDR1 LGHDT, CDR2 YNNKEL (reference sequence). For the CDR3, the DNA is TGTGCCAGCAGCCAAGCCAGGCTAGCGGGGGGCAGGAATGAGCAGTTCTTC. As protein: CASSQARLAGGRNEQFF.

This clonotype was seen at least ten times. The CDR3 loop is CASSPQYNEQFF. In DNA form, the CDR3 reads TGTGCCAGCTCACCCCAGTACAATGAGCAGTTCTTC. The V call is TRBV18, the J call TRBJ2-1; D not resolved. Germline CDR1 KGHSH, CDR2 LQKENI. V dropped 3 bases and J dropped 4 bases, with 4 bases sitting between them. The CDR3 loop spans 12 amino acids.

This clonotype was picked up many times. The DNA for the CDR3 is TGTGCCAGCAGTTCTAGCACAGATACGCAGTATTTT. The encoded protein is CASSSSTDTQYF. The gene calls are TRBV5-4 and TRBJ2-3; D is unresolved. Germline CDR1 is SGHNT and CDR2 is YYREEE (reference sequence). This CDR3 comprises 12 residues. Trimming shortened V by 5 bases and J by 0 bases, and 4 bases separated the two germline ends.

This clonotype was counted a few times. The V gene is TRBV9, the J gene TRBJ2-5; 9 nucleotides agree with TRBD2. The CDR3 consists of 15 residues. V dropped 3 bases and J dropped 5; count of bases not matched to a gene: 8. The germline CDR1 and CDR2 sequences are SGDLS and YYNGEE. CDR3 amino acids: CASSEGLARHETQYF. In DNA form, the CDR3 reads TGTGCCAGCAGCGAGGGACTAGCCCGCCATGAGACCCAGTACTTC.

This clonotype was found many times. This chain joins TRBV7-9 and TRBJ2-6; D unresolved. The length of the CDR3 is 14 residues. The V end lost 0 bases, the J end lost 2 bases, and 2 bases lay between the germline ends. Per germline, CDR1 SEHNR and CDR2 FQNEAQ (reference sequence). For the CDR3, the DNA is TGTGCCAGCAGCTTAGCAGCTGGGGCCAACGTCCTGACTTTC. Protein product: CASSLAAGANVLTF.

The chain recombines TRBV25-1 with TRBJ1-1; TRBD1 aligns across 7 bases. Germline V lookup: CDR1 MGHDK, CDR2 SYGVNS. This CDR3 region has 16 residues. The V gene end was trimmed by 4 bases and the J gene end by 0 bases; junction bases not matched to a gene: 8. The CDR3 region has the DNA TGTGCCAGCAGTGTGGGGACAGTACTTTTGAACACTGAAGCTTTCTTT. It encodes CASSVGTVLLNTEAFF. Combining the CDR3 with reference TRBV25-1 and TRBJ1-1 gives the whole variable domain EADIYQTPRYLVIGTGKKITLECSQTMGHDKMYWYQQDPGMELHLIHYSYGVNSTEKGDLSSESTVSRIRTEHFPLTLESARPSHTSQYLCASSVGTVLLNTEAFFGQGTRLTVV.

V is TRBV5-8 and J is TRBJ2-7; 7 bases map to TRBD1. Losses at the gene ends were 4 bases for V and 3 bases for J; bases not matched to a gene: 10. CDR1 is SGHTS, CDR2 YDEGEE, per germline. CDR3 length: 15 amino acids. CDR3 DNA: TGTGCCAGCAGCCGAGGGGGCATCACCTACTACGAGCAGTACTTC. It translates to CASSRGGITYYEQYF.

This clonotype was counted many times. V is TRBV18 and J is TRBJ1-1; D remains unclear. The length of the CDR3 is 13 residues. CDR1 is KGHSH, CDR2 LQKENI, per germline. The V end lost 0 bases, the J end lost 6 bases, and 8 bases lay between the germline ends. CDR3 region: CASSPPGSAEAFF. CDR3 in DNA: TGTGCCAGCTCACCACCAGGGAGTGCTGAAGCTTTCTTT.

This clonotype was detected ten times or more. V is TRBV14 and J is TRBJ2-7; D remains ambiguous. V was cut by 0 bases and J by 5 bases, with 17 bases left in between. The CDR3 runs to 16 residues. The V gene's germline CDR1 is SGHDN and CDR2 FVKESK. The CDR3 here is CASSQDPGTFGDEQYF. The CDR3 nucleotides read TGTGCCAGCAGCCAAGATCCAGGAACGTTTGGTGACGAGCAGTACTTC.